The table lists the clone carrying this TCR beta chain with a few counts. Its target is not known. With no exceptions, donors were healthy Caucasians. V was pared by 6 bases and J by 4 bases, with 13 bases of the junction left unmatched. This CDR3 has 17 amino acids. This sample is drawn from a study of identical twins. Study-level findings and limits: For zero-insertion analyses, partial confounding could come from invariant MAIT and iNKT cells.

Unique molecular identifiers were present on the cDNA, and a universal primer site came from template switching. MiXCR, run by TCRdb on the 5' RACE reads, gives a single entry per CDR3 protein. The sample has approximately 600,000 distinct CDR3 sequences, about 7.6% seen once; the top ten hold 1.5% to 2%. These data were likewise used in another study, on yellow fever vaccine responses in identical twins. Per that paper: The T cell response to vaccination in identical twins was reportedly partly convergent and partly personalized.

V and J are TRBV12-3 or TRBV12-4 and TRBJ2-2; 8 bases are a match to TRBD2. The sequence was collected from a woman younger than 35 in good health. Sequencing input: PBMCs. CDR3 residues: CASSLTGTRLSTGELFF. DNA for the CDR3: TGTGCCAGCAGCCTCACCGGGACTAGGTTATCCACCGGGGAGCTGTTTTTT.